The subject of this entry is one TCR beta chain. This entry belongs to a study of cytomegalovirus exposure and HLA in healthy donors. The length of the CDR3 is 19 residues. Germline-derived CDR1 and CDR2 are SGHVS and FQNEAQ. The V segment lost 5 bases and the J segment 0 bases; nucleotides outside the gene matches: 8. Libraries were prepared by immunoSEQ multiplex PCR; TCRdb keeps only in-frame clonotypes and omits some of them. The table lists 110,000 or so clones, more than 75% of them singletons. This receptor was obtained from a man aged 18 to 35 in good health and CMV-seronegative. Source material: PBMCs. The V and J genes are TRBV7-8 and TRBJ2-1; 15 positions agree with TRBD2. The CDR3 region is CASSPGLAGGISSYNEQFF. The CDR3 DNA sequence: TGTGCCAGCAGCCCCGGACTAGCGGGGGGGATAAGCTCCTACAATGAGCAGTTCTTC.